This T cell receptor (beta chain) was recovered during a study of cytotoxic CD8 clonotypes in ibrutinib-treated CLL. Whole-study results and caveats: Clonality showed a rise at ibrutinib response that reversed toward baseline at progression. On treatment, the uncommon public clonotypes contracted or remained stable. While tracking circulating CD8+ T-cell counts, baseline clonality exceeded that of age-matched healthy donors.

Data came from immunoSEQ multiplex PCR; TCRdb stores just in-frame clones and leaves some out. The sample holds approximately 120,000 clones, around 84% seen once. As regards this clone: Its antigen is still unknown. The junction and the germline gene differ at one end; a read error may be behind it.

The CDR3 is 14 amino acids. The germline V gene has CDR1 SNHLY and CDR2 FYNNEI. Sequencing was performed on PBMCs, taken after 24 months of ibrutinib treatment. The V gene is TRBV2, the J gene TRBJ2-7; 14 bases fit TRBD2. The receptor comes from a human donor with chronic lymphocytic leukemia. CDR3 DNA: TGTGCCAGCAGAGGAGGACTAGCGGGGGGCCTCGCCCACTTC. Its translation is CASRGGLAGGLAHF.